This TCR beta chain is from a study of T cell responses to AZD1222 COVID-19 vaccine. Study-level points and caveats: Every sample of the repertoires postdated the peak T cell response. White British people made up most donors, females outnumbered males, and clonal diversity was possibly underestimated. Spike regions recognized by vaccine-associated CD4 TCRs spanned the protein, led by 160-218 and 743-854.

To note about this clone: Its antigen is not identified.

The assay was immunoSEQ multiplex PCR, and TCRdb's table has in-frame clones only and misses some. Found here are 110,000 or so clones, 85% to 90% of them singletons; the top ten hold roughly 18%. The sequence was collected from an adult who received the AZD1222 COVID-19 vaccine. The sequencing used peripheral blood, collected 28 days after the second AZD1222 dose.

Here the CDR3 DNA reads TGTGCCAGCAGCCAAGGGACAGGGGGGGTTGAGCCCCAGCATTTT. Its protein is CASSQGTGGVEPQHF. The V gene is TRBV4-2, the J gene TRBJ1-5, with TRBD1 matching over 10 bases. Trimming took 1 base from V and 8 from J; bases not matched to a gene: 5. Germline CDR1 and CDR2: LGHNA and YNFKEQ. This CDR3 contains 15 residues.